This T cell receptor (beta chain) was found in a study of post-analysis software for immune sequencing data. This clonotype came up many times. Its specificity is not known. The ends lost 1 base at V and 2 bases at J; junction bases unmatched: 1. Germline CDR1 SGHAT, CDR2 FQNNGV. There are 14 residues in the CDR3. The study's findings and limits: Among 5 or 6 TRBV segments more frequent in patients than controls were TRBV5-6, TRBV5-1 and TRBV20-1.

The TCR beta cDNA libraries contained unique molecular identifiers. T cells numbering roughly 1 to 11 million yielded cDNA molecules that totaled roughly 500,000. TCRdb called the PCR reads again in MiXCR, with one record for every CDR3 protein. In the table there are hundreds of thousands of distinct CDR3 sequences, 25% to 30% of which are singletons. The chain uses TRBV11-2 and TRBJ2-7; 8 nucleotides align to TRBD1. The TCR was taken from a girl aged 10 to 17 with multiple sclerosis. What was sequenced was blood. The CDR3 is CASSLAGQAYEQYF. CDR3 DNA: TGTGCCAGCAGCTTAGCGGGACAGGCCTACGAGCAGTACTTC.